Following are 32 T cell receptor beta chains from one sample sequenced in a study of response to subunit inactivated influenza vaccine. TCRdb reprocessed the RT-PCR reads with MiXCR, giving one entry per CDR3 protein. The data hold almost 600,000 distinct CDR3 sequences, with less than 15% observed a single time. Here the sequenced sample was PBMCs from blood, taken 12 days after vaccination. These receptors were collected from a man aged 50 to 60 who received an inactivated influenza vaccine.

This clonotype was seen more than once but under ten times. The chain couples TRBV29-1 to TRBJ2-5, with 8 bases fitting TRBD1. Germline CDR1 and CDR2: SQVTM and ANQGSEA. Trimming removed 4 bases from V and 4 bases from J; junction bases left unmatched: 8. The CDR3 is 14 residues long. CDR3 sequence: CSVAGTGLRETQYF. CDR3 nucleotides: TGCAGCGTTGCCGGGACAGGATTAAGAGAGACCCAGTACTTC. Full variable domain (rest looked up from reference TRBV29-1 and TRBJ2-5): SAVISQKPSRDICQRGTSLTIQCQVDSQVTMMFWYRQQPGQSLTLIATANQGSEATYESGFVIDKFPISRPNLTFSTLTVSNMSPEDSSIYLCSVAGTGLRETQYFGPGTRLLVL.

This clonotype was found a few times. The chain is built from TRBV27 and TRBJ2-3; 8 nucleotides agree with TRBD1. The CDR3 is 16 amino acids. In germline, CDR1 is MNHEY, CDR2 SMNVEV (reference sequence). V shed 7 bases, J shed 2 bases, and the junction held 11 bases outside the gene matches. The CDR3 region has the DNA TGTGCCAGCATCAGGACAGGGCGAGTGACCACAGATACGCAGTATTTT. Protein product: CASIRTGRVTTDTQYF.

This clonotype has more than one count but fewer than ten. The gene calls are TRBV6-2 or TRBV6-3 and TRBJ2-1; 7 positions match TRBD2. V was pared by 7 bases and J by 8 bases, with 8 bases of the junction left unmatched. The CDR3 contains 13 residues. Germline-derived CDR1 and CDR2 are MNHEY and SVGEGT. The CDR3, as DNA: TGTGCCAGCAATGACTGGGGGGGTTATGAGCAGTTCTTC. Translating it yields CASNDWGGYEQFF.

Comment on this clonotype: A read error may produce the germline difference seen at one junction end. The rearrangement uses TRBV6-5 and TRBJ2-1; no clear D gene. The CDR3 is 15 residues long. CDR1 is MNHEY, CDR2 SVGAGI, per germline. In nucleotides, the CDR3 is TGTGACAGCAGTTACTCGATGGTAGGAGACAATGAGCAGTTCTTC. It specifies CDSSYSMVGDNEQFF.

The chain employs TRBV29-1 and TRBJ1-5; 9 bases map to TRBD1. Germline trimming cut 6 bases from V and 4 bases from J; bases unmatched to any gene: 7. The CDR3 is 14 amino acids. The germline gives CDR1 SQVTM, CDR2 ANQGSEA. CDR3 residues: CSVGSGTGNQPQHF. The CDR3 DNA is TGCAGCGTGGGGTCCGGGACAGGGAATCAGCCCCAGCATTTT.

V is TRBV20-1 and J is TRBJ1-4; no clear D gene. V lost 7 bases and J lost 4, with 16 bases in between. The CDR3 is 14 amino acids. Germline assignment: CDR1 DFQATT and CDR2 SNEGSKA (reference sequence). CDR3 amino acids: CSVQRGGNNEKLFF. In DNA, the CDR3 is TGCAGTGTCCAGCGCGGAGGAAATAATGAAAAACTGTTTTTT.

This clonotype turned up a few times. This chain joins TRBV12-3 or TRBV12-4 and TRBJ1-4; perhaps TRBD1 as D (5 bases). The length of the CDR3 is 15 residues. Trimming took off 10 bases at V and 8 bases at J, with 23 bases between the two ends. The CDR3 sequence is CATLVGRGLREKLFF. DNA of the CDR3: TGTGCCACCCTAGTGGGCCGGGGCCTTCGGGAAAAACTGTTTTTT.

This chain joins TRBV4-2 and TRBJ2-7, with D maybe TRBD1 (5 bases). CDR3 length: 14 residues. Germline CDR1 reads LGHNA; CDR2 reads YNFKEQ. Trimming pared 3 bases from V and 3 bases from J, leaving 12 bases between. The CDR3 region is CASSHSQGSYEQYF. CDR3 nucleotide sequence: TGTGCCAGCAGCCACTCCCAGGGTAGCTACGAGCAGTACTTC.

V usage is TRBV6-2 or TRBV6-3 and J usage is TRBJ2-1; no reliable D call. The CDR3 has 11 amino acids. Trimming pared 8 bases from V and 9 bases from J, leaving 11 bases between. The V gene's germline CDR1 is MNHEY and CDR2 SVGEGT. The CDR3 here is CASLTVGEQFF. In nucleotides, the CDR3 is TGTGCCAGCCTAACCGTCGGTGAGCAGTTCTTC.

V usage is TRBV11-2 and J usage is TRBJ2-5; tentatively, D is TRBD1 (6 bases). The CDR3 has 13 residues. The ends were cut back, 4 bases at V and 5 bases at J, with 11 bases in the middle. From germline, CDR1 is SGHAT and CDR2 FQNNGV. The chain's CDR3 is CASSSQGSETQYF. The CDR3 bases are TGTGCCAGCAGCTCTCAGGGGAGCGAGACCCAGTACTTC.

In its sample, this clonotype was seen a few times. DNA of the CDR3: TGTGCCAGCAGTACCGGGACTAGTAGGGCAGATACGCAGTATTTT. It is translated as CASSTGTSRADTQYF. The chain joins TRBV6-2 or TRBV6-3 to TRBJ2-3, with 8 bases identical to TRBD2. V shed 5 bases, J shed 4 bases, and the junction held 8 bases outside the gene matches. The CDR3 has 15 amino acids. Germline V CDR1 and CDR2: MNHEY, SVGEGT.

Only a few counts were recorded for this clonotype. The chain couples TRBV2 to TRBJ2-1; a weak D match, TRBD2 (7 bases). Trimming stripped 8 bases from V and 7 bases from J, with 18 bases between. The CDR3 has 14 amino acids. The V gene's germline CDR1 is SNHLY and CDR2 FYNNEI. The CDR3 region has the DNA TGTGCCAGCTGCCGGGGGGCCCACCTTAATGAGCAGTTCTTC. Amino acid sequence: CASCRGAHLNEQFF.

The chain joins TRBV12-3 or TRBV12-4 to TRBJ1-6, with D hard to call. V was pared by 6 bases and J by 9 bases, with 15 bases between. The CDR3 totals 14 residues. CDR3 nucleotides: TGTGCCAGCAGGGCTGGGAGCGCAAGTTCACCCCTCCACTTT. This codes for CASRAGSASSPLHF.

This chain connects TRBV28 to TRBJ2-7; the D is unclear. This CDR3 has 13 amino acids. Trimming took 5 bases from V and 3 from J, leaving 11 bases between them. Germline V lookup: CDR1 MDHEN, CDR2 SYDVKM. DNA of the CDR3: TGTGCCAGCAGTATTGGGTCTAACTACGAGCAGTACTTC. As protein: CASSIGSNYEQYF.

A few counts support this clonotype. The chain is built from TRBV30 and TRBJ2-1; 9 nucleotides line up with TRBD2. This CDR3 has 14 amino acids. V lost 4 bases, J lost 4 bases, and 5 bases stayed unmatched. In germline, CDR1 is GTSNPN, CDR2 SVGIG (reference sequence). The CDR3 sequence: CAWTSGGSYNEQFF. The CDR3 DNA follows: TGTGCCTGGACGAGCGGGGGGTCTTACAATGAGCAGTTCTTC.

Concerning this clonotype: Relative to the germline gene, one junction end is altered; a read error may explain this. J is TRBJ1-1 and V is TRBV5-1, with D uncertain. This CDR3 is built from 11 residues. Germline loops: CDR1 SGHRS, CDR2 YFSETQ. CDR3 amino acids: CASRADHQEVF. CDR3 coding DNA: TGCGCCAGCAGGGCGGATCATCAGGAAGTCTTT.

V is TRBV7-9 and J is TRBJ2-7, with D perhaps TRBD2 (6 bases). The CDR3 totals 12 residues. V lost 7 bases and J 3 bases, leaving 10 bases between the germline ends. CDR1 is SEHNR and CDR2 is FQNEAQ in the germline V gene (reference sequence). CDR3 nucleotide sequence: TGTGCCAGCAAAGGCGGGGACTACGAGCAGTACTTC. It specifies CASKGGDYEQYF.

This clonotype came up a few times. The CDR3, as DNA: TGTGCCAGCAGCTTAGGAGGGAACAGAAACGAGCAGTACTTC. Translation: CASSLGGNRNEQYF. This rearrangement joins TRBV7-9 to TRBJ2-7; D is perhaps TRBD2 (5 bases). The V and J ends lost 1 base and 5 bases respectively, with 12 bases between them. The CDR3 spans 14 residues. Looked up from germline, CDR1 is SEHNR and CDR2 is FQNEAQ (reference sequence). The full variable domain, rest sourced from reference TRBV7-9 and TRBJ2-7, is DTGVSQNPRHKITKRGQNVTFRCDPISEHNRLYWYRQTLGQGPEFLTYFQNEAQLEKSRLLSDRFSAERPKGSFSTLEIQRTEQGDSAMYLCASSLGGNRNEQYFGPGTRLTVT.

This sequence joins TRBV30 and TRBJ2-5, with D possibly being TRBD1 (6 bases). This CDR3 has 15 residues. Germline-derived CDR1 and CDR2 are GTSNPN and SVGIG (reference sequence). The V and J ends lost 1 base and 9 bases respectively, with 21 bases between them. CDR3 region: CAWSEGRRPSGAQYF. The CDR3 region has the DNA TGTGCCTGGAGTGAGGGCAGGCGACCATCAGGGGCCCAGTACTTC.

This chain links TRBV12-3 or TRBV12-4 with TRBJ2-7; TRBD1 might be the D (5 bases). Trimming removed 5 bases from V and 3 bases from J, with 11 bases in between. The CDR3 covers 13 residues. The CDR3 DNA reads as TGTGCCAGCAGTGGTGACAGCGACTACGAGCAGTACTTC. This sequence encodes CASSGDSDYEQYF.

The chain couples TRBV7-2 to TRBJ2-1; 7 bases fit TRBD1. The germline CDR1 and CDR2 sequences are SGHTA and FQGNSA. Trimming at V came to 0 bases and at J to 6 bases, leaving 5 bases not matched to a gene. The length of the CDR3 is 15 residues. This CDR3 reads CASSLASRTGNEQFF. CDR3 DNA sequence: TGTGCCAGCAGCTTAGCCAGCAGGACAGGCAATGAGCAGTTCTTC.

This clonotype was recorded at least ten times. The chain uses TRBV12-3 or TRBV12-4 and TRBJ1-5, with 11 bases matching TRBD1. This CDR3 spans 16 amino acids. Trimming cost V 5 bases and J 6 bases; bases outside gene matches: 9. This CDR3 reads CASSLGTGGSGQPQHF. CDR3 DNA sequence: TGTGCCAGCAGTCTCGGGACAGGGGGATCTGGTCAGCCCCAGCATTTT.

The CDR3 DNA follows: TGCGCCAGCAGCCCCGAGGCTCAAAGCGAGGAAAAACTGTTTTTT. This gives the protein CASSPEAQSEEKLFF. The chain recombines TRBV4-1 with TRBJ1-4; no clear D. Germline CDR1 MGHRA, CDR2 YSYEKL. The CDR3 sequence is 15 residues long. V was pared by 4 bases and J by 8 bases, with 17 bases between.

In this sample, this clonotype turned up many times. The chain employs TRBV3-1 and TRBJ2-2; 7 nucleotides match TRBD2. CDR3 length: 13 amino acids. Per germline, CDR1 LGHDT and CDR2 YNNKEL (reference sequence). Losses at the gene ends were 4 bases for V and 4 bases for J; bases not matched to a gene: 0. The CDR3 loop is CASSRGGTGELFF. The CDR3 DNA sequence: TGTGCCAGCAGCCGGGGGGGCACCGGGGAGCTGTTTTTT.

The rearrangement links TRBV6-5 to TRBJ1-6, with D unresolved. The CDR3 has 16 amino acids. The germline CDR1 and CDR2 sequences are MNHEY and SVGAGI. V lost 0 bases, J lost 3 bases, and 9 bases lay in between. CDR3 amino acids: CASSYSTGDYNSPLHF. CDR3 sequence (DNA): TGTGCCAGCAGTTACTCGACTGGGGACTATAATTCACCCCTCCACTTT.

The V gene is TRBV10-3, the J gene TRBJ2-1; 8 bases map to TRBD1. J was trimmed by 9 bases and V by 7 bases; bases with no gene match: 5. Per germline, CDR1 ENHRY and CDR2 SYGVKD. The CDR3 extends over 12 amino acids. CDR3 coding DNA: TGTGCCATCACCACCCAGGGGGCTGAGCAGTTCTTC. This encodes CAITTQGAEQFF.

Many counts were recorded for this clonotype. The chain employs TRBV10-3 and TRBJ2-7, with a tentative D call TRBD1 (6 bases). The CDR3 is 14 amino acids. CDR1 is ENHRY and CDR2 is SYGVKD in the germline V gene. Trimming took off 0 bases at V and 2 bases at J, with 8 bases between the two ends. CDR3 nucleotide sequence: TGTGCCATCAGTGAGTCGAGGGACACCTACGAGCAGTACTTC. This codes for CAISESRDTYEQYF.

This clonotype was counted between two and nine times. The chain employs TRBV5-1 and TRBJ2-7; D may be TRBD2 (6 bases). V lost 4 bases and J lost 3, with 11 bases in between. The CDR3 loop spans 13 amino acids. Germline V gene data show CDR1 as SGHRS and CDR2 as YFSETQ. Here the CDR3 DNA reads TGCGCCAGCAGCGAGACTAGTATCTACGAGCAGTACTTC. This encodes CASSETSIYEQYF.

This sequence joins TRBV5-5 and TRBJ2-7; 9 bases line up with TRBD2. The V and J ends lost 0 bases and 3 bases, in that order; junction bases with no gene match: 10. This CDR3 comprises 17 residues. Germline V gene data show CDR1 as SGHKS and CDR2 as YYEKEE (reference sequence). The CDR3 sequence: CASSLAAGGTPYYEQYF. DNA for the CDR3: TGTGCCAGCAGCTTGGCAGCGGGAGGAACCCCCTACTACGAGCAGTACTTC.

The table lists this clonotype with a few counts. The V and J genes are TRBV5-8 and TRBJ1-2, with TRBD1 matching over 7 bases. The CDR3 is made up of 12 amino acids. CDR1 SGHTS and CDR2 YDEGEE come from the germline V gene. After removal of 3 bases from V and 4 bases from J, the junction contained 0 bases not matched to a gene. The CDR3 DNA is TGTGCCAGCAGCTGGACAGGCTATGGCTACACCTTC. Its translation: CASSWTGYGYTF.

This clonotype was detected only a few times. The V and J genes are TRBV6-2 or TRBV6-3 and TRBJ2-5; D may be TRBD2 (6 bases). Germline CDR1 reads MNHEY; CDR2 reads SVGEGT. The length of the CDR3 is 14 residues. V was cut by 1 base and J by 2 bases, with 8 bases left in between. The CDR3 region has the DNA TGTGCCAGCAGTTACTGGGCGGGACAAGAGACCCAGTACTTC. Protein sequence: CASSYWAGQETQYF.

This clonotype was detected ten times or more. The CDR3 bases are TGTGCCAGCAGTTTTTCGTTACGGGGGCGGGCAGAGACCCAGTACTTC. As protein: CASSFSLRGRAETQYF. The chain joins TRBV12-3 or TRBV12-4 to TRBJ2-5; D may match TRBD1 or TRBD2 (6 bases each). V dropped 3 bases and J dropped 4 bases, with 18 bases sitting between them. This CDR3 contains 16 residues.